The 20 T cell receptor beta chains listed next were all sequenced from one sample in a study of blood T cell repertoires in COVID-19. Produced via immunoSEQ multiplex PCR; TCRdb's table is partial and in-frame only. The repertoire holds about 110,000 clones, with about 83% as singletons. Sample: peripheral blood. The receptors were sampled from a woman aged 65 to 85 with acute or convalescent COVID-19.

This chain connects TRBV6-2 or TRBV6-3 to TRBJ2-3, with 11 positions matching TRBD1. Losses at the gene ends were 2 bases for V and 3 bases for J; bases not matched to a gene: 1. The CDR3 has 15 amino acids. CDR1 is MNHEY, CDR2 SVGEGT, per germline. This CDR3 is CASSYGDRGTDTQYF. The DNA of the CDR3 is TGTGCCAGCAGTTACGGGGACAGGGGGACAGATACGCAGTATTTT.

This sequence joins TRBV19 and TRBJ1-2; D is unclear. The CDR3 is 14 residues long. Trimming removed 2 bases at V and 5 bases at J, with 12 bases between. Germline V gene sequence: CDR1 LNHDA, CDR2 SQIVND (reference sequence). The CDR3 loop reads CASSINLQQYGYTF. CDR3 DNA sequence: TGTGCCAGTAGTATAAATTTACAGCAGTATGGCTACACCTTC.

V is TRBV28 and J is TRBJ2-3; a weak D match, TRBD1 (5 bases). The germline CDR1 and CDR2 sequences are MDHEN and SYDVKM. V lost 8 bases to trimming and J lost 4 bases, with 10 bases between them. The CDR3 runs 12 residues. The CDR3 DNA sequence: TGTGCCAGCTGCATAGGGGCAGATACGCAGTATTTT. The encoded protein is CASCIGADTQYF.

This clone turned up a few times. The chain joins TRBV28 to TRBJ1-3; 8 nucleotides line up with TRBD1. Germline CDR1 MDHEN, CDR2 SYDVKM. With V trimmed by 4 bases and J by 6 bases, 8 bases remained unmatched. The CDR3 covers 15 residues. The CDR3, as DNA: TGTGCCAGCAGTTCAGTCAGGGGGCTCTCAAACACCATATATTTT. This sequence encodes CASSSVRGLSNTIYF.

This rearrangement joins TRBV3-1 (or the pseudogene TRBV3-2) to TRBJ2-4; the D gene is possibly TRBD2 (6 bases). The CDR3 runs to 15 residues. Per germline, CDR1 LGHDT and CDR2 YNNKEL (reference sequence). V was clipped by 4 bases and J by 7 bases, with 17 bases between them. CDR3 DNA sequence: TGTGCCAGCAGCCCCGGGTCGGCAGGGAGGAACATTCAGTACTTC. It codes for CASSPGSAGRNIQYF.

The V and J genes are TRBV5-1 and TRBJ2-3; tentative D call: TRBD1 (6 bases). Looked up from germline, CDR1 is SGHRS and CDR2 is YFSETQ. Between the trimmed V and J ends, which lost 0 bases and 0 bases, there was a span of 17 bases. The CDR3 spans 18 residues. This CDR3 is CASSLAKQGIASTDTQYF. The DNA of the CDR3 is TGCGCCAGCAGCTTGGCCAAACAGGGTATTGCTAGCACAGATACGCAGTATTTT.

This clone was counted a few times. The rearrangement links TRBV7-9 to TRBJ1-1; no firm D call. V lost 6 bases to trimming and J lost 1 base, with 15 bases between them. The CDR3 sequence is 15 residues long. CDR1 is SEHNR and CDR2 is FQNEAQ in the germline V gene (reference sequence). The CDR3 reads CASSRKLEKNTEAFF. The CDR3 DNA reads TGTGCCAGCAGTCGGAAACTAGAGAAGAACACTGAAGCTTTCTTT. Full variable domain (outside the CDR3, taken from reference TRBV7-9 and TRBJ1-1): DTGVSQNPRHKITKRGQNVTFRCDPISEHNRLYWYRQTLGQGPEFLTYFQNEAQLEKSRLLSDRFSAERPKGSFSTLEIQRTEQGDSAMYLCASSRKLEKNTEAFFGQGTRLTVV.

A few counts support this clone. CDR3 sequence reads: CSVNQLGGFGYTF. For the CDR3, the DNA is TGCAGCGTCAACCAGCTAGGGGGCTTTGGCTACACCTTC. The chain carries TRBV29-1 and TRBJ1-2; 7 positions match TRBD1. Germline values: CDR1 SQVTM, CDR2 ANQGSEA. V dropped 6 bases and J dropped 7; count of bases not matched to a gene: 11. CDR3 length: 13 amino acids. Supplemented by reference TRBV29-1 and TRBJ1-2, the full variable domain reads SAVISQKPSRDICQRGTSLTIQCQVDSQVTMMFWYRQQPGQSLTLIATANQGSEATYESGFVIDKFPISRPNLTFSTLTVSNMSPEDSSIYLCSVNQLGGFGYTFGSGTRLTVV.

The gene calls are TRBV3-1 (or the pseudogene TRBV3-2) and TRBJ1-2; a possible D gene is TRBD1 (6 bases). The germline gives CDR1 LGHDT, CDR2 YNNKEL (reference sequence). CDR3 size: 14 residues. The ends were cut back, 0 bases at V and 7 bases at J, with 12 bases in the middle. The CDR3 sequence: CASSQDLGGAGYTF. In DNA form, the CDR3 reads TGTGCCAGCAGCCAAGATCTCGGGGGGGCTGGCTACACCTTC.

The chain has TRBV5-1 and TRBJ1-5, with D perhaps TRBD1 (5 bases). V dropped 1 base and J dropped 4 bases, with 9 bases sitting between them. This CDR3 has 14 residues. Per the germline V gene, CDR1 is SGHRS and CDR2 is YFSETQ. CDR3 residues: CASSLMGGNQPQHF. Here the CDR3 DNA reads TGCGCCAGCAGCTTGATGGGGGGGAATCAGCCCCAGCATTTT.

The chain is built from TRBV11-2 and TRBJ1-1, with 8 bases lining up with TRBD1. The CDR3 loop spans 18 amino acids. The V and J ends lost 1 base and 5 bases, in that order; junction bases with no gene match: 15. The germline CDR1 and CDR2 sequences are SGHAT and FQNNGV. CDR3 sequence (DNA): TGTGCCAGCAGCTTAGCCGGGCCAGGGGGCGGGAGAAGAACTGAAGCTTTCTTT. It specifies CASSLAGPGGGRRTEAFF.

CDR3 nucleotides: TGCGCCAGCAGCTTGGCAGCGAGGAACACTGAAGCTTTCTTT. Encoded protein: CASSLAARNTEAFF. This chain connects TRBV5-1 to TRBJ1-1; D is undetermined. The ends were cut back, 0 bases at V and 1 base at J, with 7 bases in the middle. The CDR3 has 14 residues. Germline V CDR1 and CDR2: SGHRS, YFSETQ.

The V gene is TRBV6-6, the J gene TRBJ1-5; 8 bases match TRBD1. The CDR3 length is 16 residues. V was pared by 1 base and J by 3 bases, with 5 bases of the junction left unmatched. The germline CDR1 and CDR2 sequences are MNHNY and SVGAGI (reference sequence). The CDR3 reads CASSYLDRGNNQPQHF. The CDR3, as DNA: TGTGCCAGCAGTTACTTAGACAGGGGAAACAATCAGCCCCAGCATTTT.

V and J are TRBV7-2 and TRBJ1-6, with 7 bases aligning to TRBD1. CDR1 is SGHTA and CDR2 is FQGNSA in the germline V gene. The ends lost 3 bases at V and 8 bases at J; junction bases unmatched: 4. This CDR3 has 14 amino acids. The CDR3 DNA follows: TGTGCCAGCAGCTTTAGGGGGCGGGATTCACCCCTCCACTTT. This sequence encodes CASSFRGRDSPLHF.

The J gene is TRBJ2-5, the V gene TRBV9; 7 bases match TRBD2. Germline CDR1 is SGDLS and CDR2 is YYNGEE. The ends lost 4 bases at V and 0 bases at J; junction bases unmatched: 9. CDR3 length: 16 amino acids. The CDR3 is CASSIRDYSYQETQYF. The CDR3, as DNA: TGTGCCAGCAGCATCCGGGACTATTCATACCAAGAGACCCAGTACTTC.

The chain carries TRBV6-5 and TRBJ1-2; D not resolved. Trimming shortened V by 5 bases and J by 9 bases, and 13 bases separated the two germline ends. This CDR3 spans 12 amino acids. Germline CDR1 and CDR2: MNHEY and SVGAGI. The DNA of the CDR3 is TGTGCCAGCAGTCCTTCAAGCGGCCGCTACACCTTC. Encoded protein: CASSPSSGRYTF.

This clone has just a few counts. This rearrangement joins TRBV5-6 to TRBJ2-1, with a possible D match to TRBD2 (5 bases). This CDR3 has 14 amino acids. Deletions cut 4 bases from V and 9 bases from J, with 17 bases between. CDR1 is SGHDT and CDR2 is YYEEEE in the germline V gene. CDR3 amino acids: CASSTTFPSSEQFF. The CDR3 DNA reads as TGTGCCAGCAGCACCACATTTCCTAGCAGTGAGCAGTTCTTC. Variable domain in full (rest from reference TRBV5-6 and TRBJ2-1): DAGVTQSPTHLIKTRGQQVTLRCSPKSGHDTVSWYQQALGQGPQFIFQYYEEEERQRGNFPDRFSGHQFPNYSSELNVNALLLGDSALYLCASSTTFPSSEQFFGPGTRLTVL.

The chain is built from TRBV4-2 and TRBJ2-7, with D unclear. The CDR3 extends over 14 amino acids. V was pared by 0 bases and J by 5 bases, with 11 bases between. Germline lookup yields CDR1 LGHNA and CDR2 YNFKEQ. CDR3 loop: CASSQDRVIDEQYF. The DNA for the CDR3 is TGTGCCAGCAGCCAAGATCGAGTGATCGACGAGCAGTACTTC.

J is TRBJ1-2 and V is TRBV19; D unclear. Germline CDR1 is LNHDA and CDR2 is SQIVND (reference sequence). The CDR3 is made up of 13 amino acids. V was pared by 0 bases and J by 4 bases, with 6 bases between. CDR3 DNA sequence: TGTGCCAGTAGTATAGATCTCCCCTATGGCTACACCTTC. Residues: CASSIDLPYGYTF.

This chain uses TRBV28 with TRBJ2-7; 7 bases are a match to TRBD1. V lost 6 bases and J lost 2; bases outside the gene matches: 4. Germline CDR1 reads MDHEN; CDR2 reads SYDVKM. This CDR3 has 13 residues. For the CDR3, the DNA is TGTGCCAGCAGCCGGACAGGCCCCTACGAGCAGTACTTC. It specifies CASSRTGPYEQYF. The full variable domain, rest sourced from reference TRBV28 and TRBJ2-7, is DVKVTQSSRYLVKRTGEKVFLECVQDMDHENMFWYRQDPGLGLRLIYFSYDVKMKEKGDIPEGYSVSREKKERFSLILESASTNQTSMYLCASSRTGPYEQYFGPGTRLTVT.